This TCR beta chain was documented in a study of cytomegalovirus exposure and HLA in healthy donors. Nominally healthy donors were sampled, though unrecorded immune exposures were likely. V was trimmed by 5 bases and J by 0 bases, leaving 8 bases between them. CDR1 is LNHDA, CDR2 SQIVND, per germline (reference sequence). The CDR3 length is 14 residues. The PCR employed 60 Vbeta primers together with 13 Jbeta primers. The table came from immunoSEQ multiplex PCR; TCRdb's copy has only in-frame clones and leaves some out. This sample has approximately 170,000 clones, with 78% found just once. Study outcomes and limitations: A few V segments could not be told apart, such as TRBV6-2 and TRBV6-3, and were left out. Most TCR sequences proved rare, with some public TCRs found in many donors. Analysis was carried out at a later point, and it linked a missense DCLRE1C variant to TCR beta V- and J-gene trimming.

Worth noting for this clone: Its specificity is unknown.

The specimen was PBMCs. The chain has TRBV19 and TRBJ1-5; D is ambiguous. This TCR was sampled from a woman in her 40s in good health and CMV-seropositive. Here the CDR3 DNA reads TGTGCCAGTAGTTCACAGTTTAGCAATCAGCCCCAGCATTTT. It codes for CASSSQFSNQPQHF.